This record looks at one T cell receptor beta chain sequence and its context. Its antigen is unknown. These data come from a study of identical twins. TCRdb fed the 5' RACE reads into MiXCR, producing one record per CDR3 protein. In the table there are 200,000 or so distinct CDR3 sequences, 7.5% of which are singletons. Germline trimming cut 6 bases from V and 0 bases from J; bases unmatched to any gene: 8. In germline, CDR1 is SGHTA, CDR2 FQGNSA. The CDR3 spans 16 residues. Broader study findings: Findings depended on cross-sectional statistics rather than tracking the same donors.

This sample was shared with a second study, whose subject was yellow fever vaccine responses in identical twins. That study adds: Twins reportedly had a vaccine T cell response that seemed partly convergent, partly personalized.

This TCR was sampled from a woman between 18 and 29 years old in good health. The chain joins TRBV7-2 to TRBJ1-3; 7 bases agree with TRBD1. What was sequenced was memory (CD45RO+) T cells sorted from blood. CDR3: CASSTPGTASGNTIYF. The CDR3 nucleotides are TGTGCCAGCAGTACCCCCGGGACAGCCTCTGGAAACACCATATATTTT.